The clone carrying this TCR beta chain was observed many times. Its antigen is as yet unknown. The sample originates from a study of T cells in Graves' hyperthyroidism and ophthalmopathy. V was pared by 8 bases and J by 1 base, with 14 bases between. Germline CDR1 and CDR2: MNHNS and SASEGT. CDR3 length equals 14 residues. General study results and limits: A 13 V-J model separated ophthalmopathy from stable hyperthyroidism.

Newly diagnosed hyperthyroidism patients aged 18 to 65 years had disease lasting under 2 months. Cells are PBMCs isolated from 10 ml of fresh blood. TCR beta CDR3 sequences were amplified from RNA transcripts. The HTBI primer set was used in a first-round RT-PCR of the TCR CDR3. TCRdb re-called the multiplex PCR reads through MiXCR, storing one row per CDR3 protein. The data contain under 350,000 distinct CDR3 sequences, 25% to 30% of them singletons. The clonotype was recovered from a man between 40 and 49 years old with Graves' hyperthyroidism that later progressed to Graves' ophthalmopathy. The chain joins TRBV6-1 to TRBJ1-1; no firm D call. The sequencing sample was made of blood. CDR3 sequence (DNA): TGTGCCAGCCGTCCCGGATTACAGAACACTGAAGCTTTCTTT. Its protein product is CASRPGLQNTEAFF.